Shown below are 5 T cell receptor beta chains from a single sample sequenced in a study of blood T cells in healthy people across ages. Primed by a sample-barcoded 5' primer and a J-beta primer mix, a second PCR proceeded for about 6 to 12 cycles. TCRdb recomputed calls from the 5' RACE reads with MiXCR, one row per CDR3 protein. The sample includes about 1.1 million distinct CDR3 sequences, approximately 38% seen only once; the top ten take roughly 13%. The sequenced sample was blood. The source is a man aged 18 to 30 in good health.

The CDR3 region is CASSLGGGRLGYNEQYF. The CDR3 nucleotides read TGTGCCAGCAGCTTAGGAGGTGGTCGACTAGGGTACAATGAGCAGTACTTC. V usage is TRBV7-3 and J usage is TRBJ2-7; D possibly corresponds to TRBD2 (6 bases). Germline loops: CDR1 SGHTA, CDR2 FQGTGA. The ends were cut back, 2 bases at V and 7 bases at J, with 24 bases in the middle. This CDR3 has 17 residues.

The chain combines TRBV6-5 with TRBJ1-2; a possible D gene is TRBD1 (5 bases). The CDR3 extends over 16 amino acids. The ends were cut back, 0 bases at V and 6 bases at J, with 17 bases in the middle. Per germline, CDR1 MNHEY and CDR2 SVGAGI. The CDR3, as DNA: TGTGCCAGCAGTTACTCTGCGCAGGGCACTAGTCATGGCTACACCTTC. Its protein is CASSYSAQGTSHGYTF.

This rearrangement joins TRBV9 to TRBJ2-1, with 10 bases aligning to TRBD1. Matching the DNA end better, TRBJ2-7 makes the J call doubtful. The CDR3 extends over 16 amino acids. Germline values: CDR1 SGDLS, CDR2 YYNGEE. CDR3 residues: CASSVAGQGVYNEQYF. The CDR3 bases are TGTGCCAGCAGCGTAGCTGGACAGGGGGTGTACAATGAGCAGTACTTC.

This clonotype came up a few times. V usage is TRBV29-1 and J usage is TRBJ2-7, with 8 bases fitting TRBD1. This CDR3 is built from 15 residues. From germline, CDR1 is SQVTM and CDR2 ANQGSEA. Germline trimming cut 5 bases from V and 3 bases from J; bases unmatched to any gene: 12. The CDR3 loop is CSVSGQGGSLYEQYF. The CDR3 coding sequence is TGCAGCGTTTCCGGACAGGGTGGTTCCCTCTACGAGCAGTACTTC.

This sequence joins TRBV7-9 and TRBJ2-5; 10 positions match TRBD2. The V gene's germline CDR1 is SEHNR and CDR2 FQNEAQ (reference sequence). CDR3 size: 14 residues. CDR3 DNA: TGTGCTAGAACACCTAGCGGGGGTTACAATGAGCAGTACTTC. It translates to CARTPSGGYNEQYF.